This T cell receptor beta chain comes out of a study of brain T cells in children with intractable seizures. Measured with immunoSEQ multiplex PCR; TCRdb has only the in-frame clones, and not every one. The sample carries about 350,000 clones, over 90% recorded once. Time point noted: blood from clinic visit 5 months post-surgery; TSC patient then seizure free. CDR1 is SGHTA, CDR2 FQGNSA, per germline. The CDR3 length is 13 residues. The V gene end was trimmed by 5 bases and the J gene end by 8 bases; junction bases not matched to a gene: 8. The sample here was peripheral blood, taken 5 to 6 months after surgery. This TCR derives from a boy under two years old with tuberous sclerosis and intractable seizures. The genes are TRBV7-2 and TRBJ1-2; 7 bases line up with TRBD1. For the CDR3, the DNA is TGTGCCAGCAGCCCCGACAGGGTTGGGGGCTACACCTTC. Its translation is CASSPDRVGGYTF.